Shown below are 11 T cell receptor beta chains from a single sample sequenced in a study of cytomegalovirus exposure and HLA in healthy donors. Here immunoSEQ multiplex PCR was the method, and the copy in TCRdb shows in-frame clones only, minus some. The sample holds over 100,000 clones, roughly 86% seen once. The sample taken for sequencing was PBMCs. These TCRs come from a man aged 25-45 years in good health and CMV-seronegative.

The chain joins TRBV6-1 to TRBJ1-5; D perhaps matches TRBD1 (5 bases). CDR1 is MNHNS and CDR2 is SASEGT in the germline V gene. V lost 5 bases and J 4 bases, leaving 15 bases between the germline ends. CDR3 length: 15 residues. The CDR3 is CASSRLTAKNQPQHF. DNA for the CDR3: TGTGCCAGCAGTCGGCTGACAGCTAAGAATCAGCCCCAGCATTTT.

The CDR3 bases are TGTGCCAGCAGCCTCACTTCCGGGACTAGCGGGGGGCCTAGCAATGAGCAGTTCTTC. Protein: CASSLTSGTSGGPSNEQFF. The gene calls are TRBV9 and TRBJ2-1, with 15 bases lining up with TRBD2. This CDR3 has 19 residues. V dropped 4 bases and J dropped 6; count of bases not matched to a gene: 14. Germline CDR1 and CDR2: SGDLS and YYNGEE. The complete variable domain, with remaining parts taken from reference TRBV9 and TRBJ2-1, reads DSGVTQTPKHLITATGQRVTLRCSPRSGDLSVYWYQQSLDQGLQFLIQYYNGEERAKGNILERFSAQQFPDLHSELNLSSLELGDSALYFCASSLTSGTSGGPSNEQFFGPGTRLTVL.

The V gene is TRBV4-1, the J gene TRBJ1-5; D gene unclear. CDR1 is MGHRA, CDR2 YSYEKL, per germline. The V end lost 4 bases, the J end lost 7 bases, and 14 bases lay between the germline ends. The length of the CDR3 is 14 residues. The CDR3 reads CASSRAPVVQPQHF. Here the CDR3 DNA reads TGCGCCAGCAGCCGCGCCCCGGTGGTGCAGCCCCAGCATTTT.

The chain recombines TRBV7-9 with TRBJ2-7; 7 bases fit TRBD1. J was trimmed by 4 bases and V by 5 bases; bases with no gene match: 11. This CDR3 spans 15 amino acids. Germline V lookup: CDR1 SEHNR, CDR2 FQNEAQ (reference sequence). The CDR3 region is CASSPPRGLVYEQYF. CDR3 bases: TGTGCCAGCAGCCCGCCGAGGGGGCTTGTTTACGAGCAGTACTTC.

The chain combines TRBV13 with TRBJ2-7, with 8 bases matching TRBD2. The germline V gene has CDR1 PRHDT and CDR2 FYEKMQ (reference sequence). The CDR3 runs to 14 residues. The V segment lost 4 bases and the J segment 3 bases; nucleotides outside the gene matches: 5. The CDR3 here is CASSSGTSYYEQYF. CDR3 DNA sequence: TGTGCCAGCAGCTCCGGGACTAGTTACTACGAGCAGTACTTC. Drawing the rest from reference TRBV13 and TRBJ2-7, the complete variable domain is AAGVIQSPRHLIKEKRETATLKCYPIPRHDTVYWYQQGPGQDPQFLISFYEKMQSDKGSIPDRFSAQQFSDYHSELNMSSLELGDSALYFCASSSGTSYYEQYFGPGTRLTVT.

The table lists this clone with a few counts. V is TRBV6-1 and J is TRBJ2-2; no clear D gene. The germline V and J ends were trimmed by 4 bases and 3 bases, with 9 bases remaining between them. CDR3 length equals 14 residues. Per germline, CDR1 MNHNS and CDR2 SASEGT. CDR3 protein: CASSASFDTGELFF. CDR3 in DNA: TGTGCCAGCAGTGCCTCCTTCGACACCGGGGAGCTGTTTTTT.

This chain's CDR3 is CASSSLDRRYEQYF. The CDR3 nucleotides are TGTGCCAGCAGTTCTTTGGACAGGAGGTACGAGCAGTACTTC. V and J are TRBV28 and TRBJ2-7, with 7 bases matching TRBD1. The ends lost 4 bases at V and 4 bases at J; junction bases unmatched: 7. The CDR3 is 14 residues long. CDR1 is MDHEN, CDR2 SYDVKM, per germline.

As DNA, the CDR3 is TGTGCCAGCATGGGGCCTGCCTATAATTCACCCCTCCACTTT. Its translation is CASMGPAYNSPLHF. The chain combines TRBV4-2 with TRBJ1-6; D might be TRBD1 (5 bases). Trimming shortened V by 7 bases and J by 2 bases, and 9 bases separated the two germline ends. Germline assignment: CDR1 LGHNA and CDR2 YNFKEQ. This CDR3 comprises 14 residues.

The V and J genes are TRBV5-1 and TRBJ2-7; D possibly corresponds to TRBD1 (5 bases). Trimming removed 3 bases at V and 2 bases at J, with 9 bases between. The CDR3 extends over 13 amino acids. Per germline, CDR1 SGHRS and CDR2 YFSETQ. In DNA, the CDR3 is TGCGCCAGCAGCTACAGGATCCCCTACGAGCAGTACTTC. Translated, it gives CASSYRIPYEQYF.

This clone has a single count. J is TRBJ2-7 and V is TRBV27; 8 bases align to TRBD1. This CDR3 spans 14 amino acids. Germline CDR1 is MNHEY and CDR2 is SMNVEV (reference sequence). J gave up 7 bases and V 8 bases, and 13 bases lay outside the gene matches. CDR3 sequence (DNA): TGTGCCAGCGGGGACCGGACAGGGCGGCGGGAGCAGTACTTC. Translated: CASGDRTGRREQYF.

This sequence joins TRBV4-1 and TRBJ1-1; D is possibly TRBD1 (6 bases). Trimming shortened V by 3 bases and J by 7 bases, and 15 bases separated the two germline ends. Germline V gene lookup returns CDR1 MGHRA and CDR2 YSYEKL. CDR3 length: 14 residues. CDR3 region: CASSHPSGGGEAFF. In DNA form, the CDR3 reads TGCGCCAGCAGCCACCCCAGCGGGGGCGGTGAAGCTTTCTTT.